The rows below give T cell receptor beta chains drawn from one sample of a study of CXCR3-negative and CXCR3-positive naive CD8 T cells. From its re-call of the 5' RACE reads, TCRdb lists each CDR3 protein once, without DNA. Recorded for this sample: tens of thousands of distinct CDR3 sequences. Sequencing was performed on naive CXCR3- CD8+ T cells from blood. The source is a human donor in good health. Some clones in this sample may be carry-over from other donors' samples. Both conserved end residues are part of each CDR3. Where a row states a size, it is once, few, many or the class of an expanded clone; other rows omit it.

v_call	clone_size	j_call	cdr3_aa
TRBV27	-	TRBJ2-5	CATKFGTEQETQYF
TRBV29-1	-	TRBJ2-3	CSVEDVAADTDTQYF
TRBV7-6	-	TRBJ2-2	CASSLTDYTNTGELFF
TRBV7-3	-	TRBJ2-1	CASSSPASYNEQFF
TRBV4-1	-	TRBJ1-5	CASSQEVGGQPQHF
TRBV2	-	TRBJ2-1	CASSRTTSGNYNEQFF
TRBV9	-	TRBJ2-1	CASSADLNEQFF
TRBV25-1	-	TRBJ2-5	CASSGTSAQETQYF
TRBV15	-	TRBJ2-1	CATSRDRGDEQFF
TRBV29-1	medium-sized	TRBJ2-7	CSVDDSYEQYF
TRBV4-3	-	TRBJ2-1	CASSQELLAGGYNEQFF
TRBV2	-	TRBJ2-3	CASSEPGEYTDTQYF
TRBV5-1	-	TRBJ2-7	CASSFLLAGDYEQYF